A single T cell receptor (beta chain) is shown here with its context. Its specificity is not known. Systemic immunosuppression or a history of autoimmune disease excluded patients. The CDR3 has 14 amino acids. Germline values: CDR1 SGHRS, CDR2 YFSETQ. Trimming cost V 0 bases and J 5 bases; bases outside gene matches: 4. The sample belongs to a study of OX40 agonist ivuxolimab in advanced cancers. Points from the study as a whole: Among expanded peripheral T cells, antigen specificity went undetermined. Low levels of normalized T-cell clonal expansion also appeared in some nonresponders.

TCRdb keeps only in-frame clones here, not all; method: immunoSEQ multiplex PCR. The sample includes about 29,000 clones, about 90% seen only once; the top ten take around 8.9%. Material: CD4+ or CD8+ T cells sorted from blood, obtained in a trial of the OX40 agonist ivuxolimab. The receptor's source is an adult with an advanced solid tumor such as melanoma, head and neck, liver or kidney cancer. The V and J genes are TRBV5-1 and TRBJ1-2; 7 nucleotides agree with TRBD1. Here the CDR3 DNA reads TGCGCCAGCAGCTTGGGACAGGGTGTTTATGGCTACACCTTC. It yields the protein CASSLGQGVYGYTF. Looking up the rest from reference TRBV5-1 and TRBJ1-2 gives the full variable domain: KAGVTQTPRYLIKTRGQQVTLSCSPISGHRSVSWYQQTPGQGLQFLFEYFSETQRNKGNFPGRFSGRQFSNSRSEMNVSTLELGDSALYLCASSLGQGVYGYTFGSGTRLTVV.